This T cell receptor (beta chain) was profiled in a study of PD-L1 blockade in urothelial cancer. This CDR3 region has 17 residues. Per germline, CDR1 SGHNT and CDR2 YYREEE (reference sequence). V was clipped by 4 bases and J by 3 bases; unmatched bases: 15. Stated time point: pretreatment peripheral blood. Synthetic spike-ins, TCR analog templates, were added into each PCR. Sequencing was performed with immunoSEQ multiplex PCR; in TCRdb, only in-frame clones are kept and a portion is missing. This sample has 55,000 to 80,000 clones, with about four fifths found just once. The sample here was PBMCs, taken around atezolizumab (anti-PD-L1) treatment. The gene calls are TRBV5-4 and TRBJ2-7, with 8 bases identical to TRBD2. This receptor was taken from a man aged 65-85 years with urothelial cancer. CDR3 DNA sequence: TGTGCCAGCAGCCTATTGTTGGGGAGCGGGAGTGACTACGAGCAGTACTTC. Amino acid sequence: CASSLLLGSGSDYEQYF. Looking up the rest from reference TRBV5-4 and TRBJ2-7 gives the full variable domain: ETGVTQSPTHLIKTRGQQVTLRCSSQSGHNTVSWYQQALGQGPQFIFQYYREEENGRGNFPPRFSGLQFPNYSSELNVNALELDDSALYLCASSLLLGSGSDYEQYFGPGTRLTVT.